This T cell receptor (beta chain) was obtained from a study of cytomegalovirus exposure and HLA in healthy donors. Findings and limits, study-wide: The study listed approximately 170 cytomegalovirus-associated TCR beta chains. The analysis excluded some indistinguishable V segments, including TRBV6-2 and TRBV6-3.

Donors were ostensibly healthy at sampling, although undocumented immune exposures were probable. Regarding this clone: Its antigen is currently unknown.

The PCR made use of 60 Vbeta and 13 Jbeta primers. The assay was immunoSEQ multiplex PCR, and TCRdb's table has in-frame clones only and misses some. The sample includes over 150,000 clones, 80% of them seen just once. The germline gives CDR1 SEHNR, CDR2 FQNEAQ (reference sequence). CDR3 length: 15 amino acids. V shed 6 bases and J 4 bases; nucleotides not matched to a gene: 3. The sequenced material came from PBMCs. This chain joins TRBV7-9 and TRBJ2-1, with TRBD2 matching 13 bases. The TCR was taken from a woman aged 50 to 60 in good health and CMV-seropositive. CDR3 region: CASRGTSGVYNEQFF. The CDR3 DNA reads as TGTGCCAGCAGAGGGACTAGCGGGGTTTACAATGAGCAGTTCTTC. The variable domain in full, with the rest retrieved from reference TRBV7-9 and TRBJ2-1, is DTGVSQNPRHKITKRGQNVTFRCDPISEHNRLYWYRQTLGQGPEFLTYFQNEAQLEKSRLLSDRFSAERPKGSFSTLEIQRTEQGDSAMYLCASRGTSGVYNEQFFGPGTRLTVL.